This T cell receptor (beta chain) was sequenced during a study of blood T cell repertoires in COVID-19. Study-wide context: Samples came from the United States, Italy and Spain, spanning acute and convalescent COVID-19. PBMCs, B-cell-depleted T cells, or T cells were the source of the cDNA or gDNA that made up the material.

J gave up 2 bases and V 4 bases, and 5 bases lay outside the gene matches. The CDR3 is made up of 14 amino acids. CDR1 and CDR2 from the germline V gene are LGHDT and YNNKEL (reference sequence). Per the original methods: For nucleated cells, counts were estimated from reference gene primer amplification. Data came from immunoSEQ multiplex PCR; TCRdb stores just in-frame clones and leaves some out. For V, J and clone size, that table is used; D and trimming come from the DNA. The sample yields 60,000 to 90,000 clones, roughly 84% seen once. This TCR was recovered from a man aged 45-65 years with acute or convalescent COVID-19. The genes are TRBV3-1 (or the pseudogene TRBV3-2) and TRBJ2-7; 7 positions agree with TRBD2. The sequencing input was peripheral blood. The CDR3 DNA sequence: TGTGCCAGCAGCCCCAGCGGGAACACCTACGAGCAGTACTTC. The encoded protein is CASSPSGNTYEQYF.